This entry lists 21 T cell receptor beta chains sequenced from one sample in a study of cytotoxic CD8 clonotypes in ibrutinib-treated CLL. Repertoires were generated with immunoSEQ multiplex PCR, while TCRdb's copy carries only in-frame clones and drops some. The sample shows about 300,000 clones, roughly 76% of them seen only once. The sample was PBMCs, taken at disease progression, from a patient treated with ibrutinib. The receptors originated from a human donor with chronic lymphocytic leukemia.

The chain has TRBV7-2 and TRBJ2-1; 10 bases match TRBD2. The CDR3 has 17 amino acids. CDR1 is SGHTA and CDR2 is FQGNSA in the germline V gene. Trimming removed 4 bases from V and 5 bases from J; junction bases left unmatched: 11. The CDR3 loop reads CASSSSPGLALDNEQFF. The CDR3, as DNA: TGTGCCAGCAGCTCCTCGCCGGGACTAGCGTTGGACAATGAGCAGTTCTTC.

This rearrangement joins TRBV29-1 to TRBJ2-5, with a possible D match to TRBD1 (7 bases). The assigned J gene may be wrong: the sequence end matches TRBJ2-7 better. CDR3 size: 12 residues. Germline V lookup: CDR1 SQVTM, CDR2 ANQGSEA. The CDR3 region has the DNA TGCAGCGTGGGGGGACAGTTCTACGAGCAGTACTTC. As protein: CSVGGQFYEQYF.

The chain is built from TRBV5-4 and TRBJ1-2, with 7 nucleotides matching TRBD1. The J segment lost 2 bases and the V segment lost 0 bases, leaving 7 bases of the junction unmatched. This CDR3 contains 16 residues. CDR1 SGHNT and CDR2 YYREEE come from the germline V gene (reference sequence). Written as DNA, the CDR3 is TGTGCCAGCAGCTTGGGACAGGGTGGAGGGAACTATGGCTACACCTTC. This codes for CASSLGQGGGNYGYTF.

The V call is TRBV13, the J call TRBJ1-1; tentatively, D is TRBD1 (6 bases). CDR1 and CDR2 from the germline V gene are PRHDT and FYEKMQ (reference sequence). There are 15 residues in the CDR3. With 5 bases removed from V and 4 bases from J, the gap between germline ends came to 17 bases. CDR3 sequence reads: CASSGLTGSSTEAFF. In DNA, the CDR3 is TGTGCCAGCAGCGGGCTCACAGGGTCTAGCACTGAAGCTTTCTTT. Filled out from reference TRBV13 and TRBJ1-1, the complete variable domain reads AAGVIQSPRHLIKEKRETATLKCYPIPRHDTVYWYQQGPGQDPQFLISFYEKMQSDKGSIPDRFSAQQFSDYHSELNMSSLELGDSALYFCASSGLTGSSTEAFFGQGTRLTVV.

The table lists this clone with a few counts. CDR3 sequence: CASSAAHYGYTF. CDR3 in DNA: TGTGCCAGCAGCGCCGCTCACTATGGCTACACCTTC. The V and J genes are TRBV9 and TRBJ1-2, with D hard to call. Germline CDR1 is SGDLS and CDR2 is YYNGEE. Trimming removed 3 bases at V and 3 bases at J, with 6 bases between. The CDR3 consists of 12 residues.

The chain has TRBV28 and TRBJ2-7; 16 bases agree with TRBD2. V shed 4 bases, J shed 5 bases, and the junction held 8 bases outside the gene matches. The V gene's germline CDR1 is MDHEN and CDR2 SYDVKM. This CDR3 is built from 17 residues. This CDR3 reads CASSSPGLAGGPHEQYF. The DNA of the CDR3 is TGTGCCAGCAGTTCTCCGGGACTAGCGGGAGGGCCCCACGAGCAGTACTTC.

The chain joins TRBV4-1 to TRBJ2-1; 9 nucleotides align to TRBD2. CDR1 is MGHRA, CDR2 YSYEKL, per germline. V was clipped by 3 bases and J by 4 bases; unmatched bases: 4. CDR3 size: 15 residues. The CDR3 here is CASSQGGGGYNEQFF. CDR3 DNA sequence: TGCGCCAGCAGCCAGGGCGGGGGGGGTTACAATGAGCAGTTCTTC.

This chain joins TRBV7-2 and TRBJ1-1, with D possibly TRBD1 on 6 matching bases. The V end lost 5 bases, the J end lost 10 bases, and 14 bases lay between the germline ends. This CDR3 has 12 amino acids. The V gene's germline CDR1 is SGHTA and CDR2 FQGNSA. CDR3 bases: TGTGCCAGCAGCCCTAACAGGGTTGGAGCTTTCTTT. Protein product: CASSPNRVGAFF.

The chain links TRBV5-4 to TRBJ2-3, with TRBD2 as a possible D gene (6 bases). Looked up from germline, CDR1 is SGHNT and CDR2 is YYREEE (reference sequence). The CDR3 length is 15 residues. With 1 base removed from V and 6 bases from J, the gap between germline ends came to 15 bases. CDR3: CASSLWGTGSDTQYF. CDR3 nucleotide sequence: TGTGCCAGCAGCTTGTGGGGGACTGGCTCGGATACGCAGTATTTT.

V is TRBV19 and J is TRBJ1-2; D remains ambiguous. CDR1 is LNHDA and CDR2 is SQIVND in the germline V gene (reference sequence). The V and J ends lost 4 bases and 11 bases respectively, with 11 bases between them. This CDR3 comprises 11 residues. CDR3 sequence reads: CASSSWGAYTF. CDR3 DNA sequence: TGTGCCAGTAGTAGTTGGGGTGCTTACACCTTC.

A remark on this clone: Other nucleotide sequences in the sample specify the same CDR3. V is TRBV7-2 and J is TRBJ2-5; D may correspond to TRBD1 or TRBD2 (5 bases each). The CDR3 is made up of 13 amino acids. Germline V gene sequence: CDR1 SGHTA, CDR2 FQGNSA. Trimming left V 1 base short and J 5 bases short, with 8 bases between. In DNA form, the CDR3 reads TGTGCCAGCAGCTTAGGGGGGTACGAGACCCAGTACTTC. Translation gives CASSLGGYETQYF. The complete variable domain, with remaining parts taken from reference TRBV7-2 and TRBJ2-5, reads GAGVSQSPSNKVTEKGKDVELRCDPISGHTALYWYRQSLGQGLEFLIYFQGNSAPDKSGLPSDRFSAERTGGSVSTLTIQRTQQEDSAVYLCASSLGGYETQYFGPGTRLLVL.

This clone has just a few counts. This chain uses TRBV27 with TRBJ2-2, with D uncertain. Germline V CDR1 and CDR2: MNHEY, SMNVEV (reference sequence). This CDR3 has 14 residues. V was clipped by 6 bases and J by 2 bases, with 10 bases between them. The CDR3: CASSPWKNTGELFF. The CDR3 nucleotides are TGTGCCAGCAGCCCCTGGAAAAACACCGGGGAGCTGTTTTTT.

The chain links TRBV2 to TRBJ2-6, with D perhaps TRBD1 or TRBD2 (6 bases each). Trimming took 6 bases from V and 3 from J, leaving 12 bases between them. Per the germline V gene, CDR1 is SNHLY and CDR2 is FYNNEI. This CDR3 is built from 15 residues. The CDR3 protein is CASRLQGGGANVLTF. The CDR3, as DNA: TGTGCCAGCAGACTACAGGGAGGTGGGGCCAACGTCCTGACTTTC.

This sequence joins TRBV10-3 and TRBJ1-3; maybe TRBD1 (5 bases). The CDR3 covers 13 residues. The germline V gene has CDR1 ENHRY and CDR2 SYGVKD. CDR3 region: CAAGPDSGNTIYF. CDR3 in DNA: TGTGCAGCGGGACCGGACTCTGGAAACACCATATATTTT.

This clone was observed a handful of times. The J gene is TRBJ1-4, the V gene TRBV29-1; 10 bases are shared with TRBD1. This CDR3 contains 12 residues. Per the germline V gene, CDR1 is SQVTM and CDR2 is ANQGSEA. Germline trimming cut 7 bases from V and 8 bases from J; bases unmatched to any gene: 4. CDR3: CSAGTGVEKLFF. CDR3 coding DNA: TGCAGCGCGGGGACAGGGGTCGAAAAACTGTTTTTT.

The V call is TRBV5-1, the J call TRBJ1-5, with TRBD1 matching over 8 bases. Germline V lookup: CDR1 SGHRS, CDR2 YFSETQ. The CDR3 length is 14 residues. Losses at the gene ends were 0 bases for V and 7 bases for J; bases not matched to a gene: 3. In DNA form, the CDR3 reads TGCGCCAGCAGCTTGGTACAGGGGGAGCAGCCCCAGCATTTT. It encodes CASSLVQGEQPQHF.

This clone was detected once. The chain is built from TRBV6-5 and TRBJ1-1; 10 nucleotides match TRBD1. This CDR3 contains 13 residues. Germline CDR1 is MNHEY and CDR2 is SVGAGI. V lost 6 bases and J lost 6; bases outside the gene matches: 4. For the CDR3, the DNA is TGTGCCAGCAGCCCCGGACAGGGGGCTGAAGCTTTCTTT. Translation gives CASSPGQGAEAFF.

The CDR3 DNA sequence: TGTGCCAGCAGGCGACAGGGGAGGGACTCCGAGCAGTACTTC. It codes for CASRRQGRDSEQYF. The chain is built from TRBV6-6 and TRBJ2-7, with D perhaps matching TRBD1 (8 bases). Germline values: CDR1 MNHNY, CDR2 SVGAGI (reference sequence). The CDR3 is 14 residues long. Trimming stripped 6 bases from V and 6 bases from J, with 18 bases between.

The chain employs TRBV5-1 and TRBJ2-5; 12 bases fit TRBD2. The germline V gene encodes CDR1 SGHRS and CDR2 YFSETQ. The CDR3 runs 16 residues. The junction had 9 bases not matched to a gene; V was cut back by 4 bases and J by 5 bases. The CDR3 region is CASSLWTSGVGETQYF. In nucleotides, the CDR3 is TGCGCCAGCAGCCTGTGGACTAGCGGGGTGGGGGAGACCCAGTACTTC. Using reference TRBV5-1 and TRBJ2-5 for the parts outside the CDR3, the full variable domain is KAGVTQTPRYLIKTRGQQVTLSCSPISGHRSVSWYQQTPGQGLQFLFEYFSETQRNKGNFPGRFSGRQFSNSRSEMNVSTLELGDSALYLCASSLWTSGVGETQYFGPGTRLLVL.

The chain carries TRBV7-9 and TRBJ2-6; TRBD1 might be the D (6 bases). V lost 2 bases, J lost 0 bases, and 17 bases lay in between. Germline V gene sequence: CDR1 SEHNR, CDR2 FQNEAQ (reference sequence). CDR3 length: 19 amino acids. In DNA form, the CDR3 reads TGTGCCAGCAGCTTACTTCGTAGAATGGGGGCCTCTGGGGCCAACGTCCTGACTTTC. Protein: CASSLLRRMGASGANVLTF.

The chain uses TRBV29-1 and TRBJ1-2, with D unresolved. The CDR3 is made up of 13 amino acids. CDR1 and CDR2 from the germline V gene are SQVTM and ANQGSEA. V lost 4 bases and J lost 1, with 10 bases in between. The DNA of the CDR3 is TGCAGCGTTGGGATAAACCTTAACTATGGCTACACCTTC. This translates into CSVGINLNYGYTF. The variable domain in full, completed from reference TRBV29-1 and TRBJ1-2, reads SAVISQKPSRDICQRGTSLTIQCQVDSQVTMMFWYRQQPGQSLTLIATANQGSEATYESGFVIDKFPISRPNLTFSTLTVSNMSPEDSSIYLCSVGINLNYGYTFGSGTRLTVV.